The 9 T cell receptor beta chains reported below all come from one sample, sequenced in a study of cytomegalovirus exposure and HLA in healthy donors. The study ran its PCR with 60 Vbeta and 13 Jbeta primers. Assay: immunoSEQ multiplex PCR; the TCRdb copy retains only in-frame clones and omits some. This sample yields roughly 120,000 clones, of which about 80% are seen a single time; roughly 13% belongs to the top ten. The material sequenced was PBMCs. Receptors were obtained from a man younger than 45 in good health and CMV-seropositive.

The chain joins TRBV13 to TRBJ1-1, with D hard to call. The V gene's germline CDR1 is PRHDT and CDR2 FYEKMQ (reference sequence). CDR3 length: 10 residues. V was pared by 6 bases and J by 6 bases, with 5 bases between. The CDR3 loop reads CASSRSEAFF. The DNA for the CDR3 is TGTGCCAGCAGTCGGTCTGAAGCTTTCTTT.

This clone was detected only a few times. The chain joins TRBV9 to TRBJ2-7; TRBD2 agrees at 9 bases. V was clipped by 5 bases and J by 4 bases; unmatched bases: 16. The CDR3 consists of 17 residues. Germline CDR1 is SGDLS and CDR2 is YYNGEE. The CDR3 sequence: CASSPRAGGRFGYEQYF. The CDR3, as DNA: TGTGCCAGCAGTCCGCGGGCGGGGGGGCGGTTCGGATACGAGCAGTACTTC.

The rearrangement uses TRBV10-3 and TRBJ2-3, with a weak D call TRBD2 (6 bases). The CDR3 covers 14 residues. The V gene lost 6 bases and the J gene lost 2 bases, with 12 bases spanning the gap. The V gene's germline CDR1 is ENHRY and CDR2 SYGVKD. The chain's CDR3 is CAISRLEITDTQYF. The CDR3 nucleotides are TGTGCCATCAGCAGACTAGAAATCACAGATACGCAGTATTTT.

This clone was seen just once. This chain links TRBV7-3 with TRBJ2-7, with D perhaps matching TRBD1 (7 bases). With 4 bases removed from V and 7 bases from J, the gap between germline ends came to 11 bases. This CDR3 is built from 12 residues. Looked up from germline, CDR1 is SGHTA and CDR2 is FQGTGA. As DNA, the CDR3 is TGTGCCAGCAGCTCCCCAGGGGGGGAGCAGTACTTC. Protein product: CASSSPGGEQYF.

V and J are TRBV4-2 and TRBJ2-1, with D possibly being TRBD2 (6 bases). V lost 0 bases and J lost 0, with 15 bases in between. The CDR3 runs 18 residues. Germline V CDR1 and CDR2: LGHNA, YNFKEQ. Written as DNA, the CDR3 is TGTGCCAGCAGCCAAGATTTGGGACTGATCAGCTCCTACAATGAGCAGTTCTTC. It yields the protein CASSQDLGLISSYNEQFF.

CDR3 nucleotide sequence: TGCAGCGTTGGGTCTCAGGGCTACAATGAGCAGTTCTTC. It translates to CSVGSQGYNEQFF. This chain connects TRBV29-1 to TRBJ2-1; tentative D call: TRBD1 (5 bases). In germline, CDR1 is SQVTM, CDR2 ANQGSEA. Trimming cost V 4 bases and J 3 bases, with 10 bases left between them. The CDR3 extends over 13 amino acids.

In nucleotides, the CDR3 is TGTGCCAGCAGCCCTAGGGGTGGGGAGACCCAGTACTTC. It encodes CASSPRGGETQYF. This chain links TRBV7-2 with TRBJ2-5; D perhaps matches TRBD1 (5 bases). CDR1 is SGHTA, CDR2 FQGNSA, per germline. Trimming took 5 bases from V and 5 from J, leaving 12 bases between them. CDR3 length: 13 amino acids.

This sequence joins TRBV2 and TRBJ1-5; 7 bases align to TRBD1. Germline V gene lookup returns CDR1 SNHLY and CDR2 FYNNEI. There are 13 residues in the CDR3. J lost 2 bases, V lost 7 bases, and 2 bases had no gene match. The CDR3 coding sequence is TGTGCCAGCACCGGACAGGGCAATCAGCCCCAGCATTTT. Translating it yields CASTGQGNQPQHF.

This clone appeared once. V and J are TRBV19 and TRBJ1-2; D gene unclear. This CDR3 is built from 12 residues. The germline CDR1 and CDR2 sequences are LNHDA and SQIVND (reference sequence). The V gene lost 3 bases and the J gene lost 6 bases, with 8 bases spanning the gap. The CDR3 DNA reads TGTGCCAGTAGTATCGGGTACCATGGCTACACCTTC. Amino acids: CASSIGYHGYTF.